This section outlines one T cell receptor (beta chain) sequence together with its context. Its antigen is undetermined. A far larger clone is a single base away, which makes a read error likely. The record originates from a study of prognosis after radiotherapy for stage I lung cancer. As for the study in general: Stage I non-small cell lung cancer cases were enrolled from early 2018 through early 2019.

With two-round multiplex PCR, TCR beta CDR3 sequences were amplified from genomic DNA. First-round PCR, the initial amplification, used primers specific to each TRBV and TRBJ gene. TCRdb reanalysed the multiplex PCR reads using MiXCR and keeps one entry per CDR3 protein. This sample yields around 14,000 distinct CDR3 sequences, of which around 33% are seen a single time; 25% to 35% belongs to the top ten. Study-wide findings and caveats: Diminished Shannon entropy following stereotactic body radiation therapy characterized patients who developed distant metastases. Gene usage of TRBV and TRBJ reportedly differed between patients with and without metastases.

The CDR3 contains 16 residues. J gave up 2 bases and V 5 bases, and 9 bases lay outside the gene matches. Germline CDR1 is SGHTA and CDR2 is FQGTGA. The J gene is TRBJ2-5, the V gene TRBV7-3; TRBD2 matches at 9 bases. The sequencing here drew on PBMCs, taken before or after stereotactic body radiation therapy (not recorded which). This TCR was recovered from a donor over 45 with non-small cell lung cancer. The chain's CDR3 is CASSQAGGDDQETQYF. The CDR3 coding sequence is TGTGCCAGCAGCCAGGCGGGGGGGGACGATCAAGAGACCCAGTACTTC. Complete variable domain (other parts from reference TRBV7-3 and TRBJ2-5): GAGVSQTPSNKVTEKGKYVELRCDPISGHTALYWYRQSLGQGPEFLIYFQGTGAADDSGLPNDRFFAVRPEGSVSTLKIQRTERGDSAVYLCASSQAGGDDQETQYFGPGTRLLVL.